The next 8 T cell receptor beta chains were all read from a single sample in a study of cytomegalovirus exposure and HLA in healthy donors. A multiplex PCR was run with 60 Vbeta primers and 13 Jbeta primers. Repertoires were generated with immunoSEQ multiplex PCR, while TCRdb's copy carries only in-frame clones and drops some. The sample has approximately 160,000 clones, about 75% seen once. Sequencing input: PBMCs. The source of these receptors is a woman aged 50 to 60 in good health and CMV-seropositive.

The CDR3 is CASSEAGVGAGITDTQYF. CDR3 nucleotides: TGTGCCAGCAGTGAAGCGGGAGTGGGAGCGGGGATCACAGATACGCAGTATTTT. This rearrangement joins TRBV2 to TRBJ2-3; 7 bases align to TRBD2. The CDR3 is 18 amino acids. Germline V gene lookup returns CDR1 SNHLY and CDR2 FYNNEI. Unmatched junction bases numbered 11, after V lost 0 bases and J lost 2 bases.

This clone occurred a few times. V usage is TRBV6-1 and J usage is TRBJ1-1; D gene unclear. This CDR3 is 14 amino acids long. Germline lookup yields CDR1 MNHNS and CDR2 SASEGT. Trimming stripped 8 bases from V and 6 bases from J, with 19 bases between. The CDR3 spells CASQVNTFVAEAFF. In DNA, the CDR3 is TGTGCCAGCCAAGTAAATACTTTTGTCGCTGAAGCTTTCTTT.

This chain links TRBV9 with TRBJ2-3, with D perhaps matching TRBD2 (7 bases). CDR1 SGDLS and CDR2 YYNGEE come from the germline V gene. The germline V and J ends were trimmed by 3 bases and 5 bases, with 13 bases remaining between them. The CDR3 is 14 residues long. CDR3 nucleotide sequence: TGTGCCAGCAGCGAGGGGGAGGGAAGAGATACGCAGTATTTT. Its protein is CASSEGEGRDTQYF.

The J gene is TRBJ2-3, the V gene TRBV14; 9 nucleotides agree with TRBD2. V shed 5 bases and J 4 bases; nucleotides not matched to a gene: 4. The CDR3 loop spans 14 amino acids. Germline V gene data show CDR1 as SGHDN and CDR2 as FVKESK. CDR3 amino acids: CASSGRGGPDTQYF. CDR3 DNA: TGTGCCAGCAGCGGGCGGGGGGGCCCAGATACGCAGTATTTT.

The chain uses TRBV2 and TRBJ1-6, with D unclear. The CDR3 has 15 residues. The V and J ends lost 1 base and 7 bases respectively, with 11 bases between them. CDR1 is SNHLY and CDR2 is FYNNEI in the germline V gene. The CDR3 is CASSEGRLGNSPLHF. The CDR3 DNA sequence: TGTGCCAGCAGTGAAGGCAGGTTGGGCAATTCACCCCTCCACTTT.

This clone was seen at least ten times. The chain links TRBV6-1 to TRBJ1-5; TRBD1 agrees at 7 bases. Germline V gene sequence: CDR1 MNHNS, CDR2 SASEGT. The CDR3 is 16 residues long. V shed 2 bases and J 2 bases; nucleotides not matched to a gene: 6. CDR3: CASSEWAGGGNQPQHF. The CDR3 region has the DNA TGTGCCAGCAGTGAATGGGCAGGGGGAGGCAATCAGCCCCAGCATTTT.

The chain recombines TRBV11-2 with TRBJ2-7; 7 bases agree with TRBD1. V lost 5 bases to trimming and J lost 3 bases; unmatched junction nucleotides: 7. Germline CDR1 SGHAT, CDR2 FQNNGV. The CDR3 length is 14 residues. The CDR3 nucleotides read TGTGCCAGCAGCCACAACCGGGACAGCTACGAGCAGTACTTC. Translated: CASSHNRDSYEQYF.

This chain links TRBV5-1 with TRBJ1-3, with a possible D match to TRBD1 (5 bases). V was cut by 2 bases and J by 2 bases, with 8 bases left in between. CDR1 and CDR2 from the germline V gene are SGHRS and YFSETQ. The CDR3 extends over 14 amino acids. CDR3 nucleotide sequence: TGCGCCAGCAGCTTTTCAGGGACTGGAAACACCATATATTTT. It yields the protein CASSFSGTGNTIYF.